Only a few counts were recorded for the clone carrying this T cell receptor beta chain. Its antigen remains unidentified. Other DNA sequences in this sample translate to the same CDR3. The data are from a study of shared clonotypes between healthy human individuals. Across the whole study: CD4 naive and CD4 memory each took three plates per donor, while CD8 naive took two and CD8 memory one.

Findings and limits, study-wide: The naive CD4 repertoires of a few donors were compared, and approximately 4.7% of clonotypes were shared.

Into CD45RA+ naive and CD45RA-negative memory subsets, the CD4+ cells were split. The CDR3 covers 13 residues. Trimming removed 2 bases from V and 7 bases from J, with 9 bases in between. Germline values: CDR1 SGHTA, CDR2 FQGNSA. Per the original methods: Filtering of immunoSEQ junctional sequences could not match full-length read filtering. Repertoires were generated with immunoSEQ multiplex PCR, while TCRdb's copy carries only in-frame clones and drops some. V and J calls and clone size come straight from that table; D and trimming were deduced from the DNA. The sample records about 2.4 million clones, under 95% being singletons.

The TCR originated in a man in his late teens or twenties in good health. Some clones in this sample may be carry-over from other donors' samples. V is TRBV7-2 and J is TRBJ1-5; TRBD1 is a possible D gene (5 bases). The sequencing input was naive CD4+ T cells from PBMCs. Subset defined: CD45RA+ positively selected. This CDR3 is CASSLRGSQPQHF. The DNA for the CDR3 is TGTGCCAGCAGCTTAAGGGGAAGCCAGCCCCAGCATTTT.